The entry below describes one T cell receptor beta chain. Its matching antigen is unknown. Profiled with immunoSEQ multiplex PCR; TCRdb holds only in-frame clones, not every one. The sample records 90,000 to 130,000 clones, roughly 85% being singletons. The J segment lost 14 bases and the V segment lost 11 bases, leaving 16 bases of the junction unmatched. Germline-derived CDR1 and CDR2 are KGHDR and SFDVKD. The CDR3 covers 12 residues. The data derive from a study of T cell responses to AZD1222 COVID-19 vaccine. About the research overall: The study pooled second doses at about 4 or about 12 weeks. Whole-study results and caveats: Targeting of unmutated variant regions was reportedly seen in nearly half of spike-specific TCRs.

The chain combines TRBV24-1 with TRBJ2-5; 7 nucleotides line up with TRBD1. This sequence was found in an adult in good health. The sample consisted of peripheral blood, taken on day 0 of AZD1222 vaccination. The CDR3: CARRQGDLSEYF. The CDR3 DNA sequence: TGTGCCAGGCGACAGGGCGACCTCTCGGAATACTTC.